This T cell receptor beta chain stems from a study of CD8+ T cells in alopecia areata. Across the study: For the treated group, dosing was oral tofacitinib at 5 to 10 mg twice daily.

V gave up 6 bases and J gave up 3 bases, with 9 bases separating them. The germline V gene encodes CDR1 MNHEY and CDR2 SMNVEV (reference sequence). The CDR3 is 12 amino acids. On this clone: As yet, its antigen is unknown.

General observations from the study: More clonal than normal scalp was lesional scalp, particularly alopecia totalis/universalis. Because one nonresponder was included, the link of baseline CD8+ expansion to response is considered uncertain.

The sequencing template was cDNA reverse transcribed from extracted RNA. Generated by immunoSEQ multiplex PCR, the TCRdb table keeps only in-frame clones and is missing some. The sample contains 95,000 to 100,000 clones, 55% to 75% of which appear only once. Sample treatment: oral pan-JAK inhibitor, 5-10 mg twice daily. Both peripheral blood and punch biopsies of lesional scalp skin were obtained from patients who had alopecia areata. V usage is TRBV27 and J usage is TRBJ2-7; tentative D call: TRBD2 (6 bases). The TCR comes from a human donor with alopecia areata. The sequencing here drew on CD8+ T cells sorted from blood, taken at week 56, from a patient treated with tofacitinib. The CDR3 spells CASSPGLYEQYF. The CDR3 DNA is TGTGCCAGCAGCCCGGGACTCTACGAGCAGTACTTC.